This TCR beta chain was profiled in a study of T cell responses to AZD1222 COVID-19 vaccine. Broader study findings: There were mostly white British donors and more females than males, and clonal diversity was possibly underestimated. Unmutated variant regions are reportedly the target of nearly half of TCRs that are spike-specific. Among vaccine-associated CD4 TCRs, coverage spanned spike, with dominance at 160-218 and 743-854. Seropositive status at baseline applied to only a handful of AZD1222 recipients.

Libraries were prepared by immunoSEQ multiplex PCR; TCRdb keeps only in-frame clonotypes and omits some of them. This table holds about 120,000 clones, roughly 90% found once. CDR1 MNHNY and CDR2 SVGAGI come from the germline V gene (reference sequence). V lost 6 bases and J lost 0, with 11 bases in between. This CDR3 comprises 14 residues. With regard to this clone: Its target is unknown.

This TCR was recovered from an adult in good health. Specimen: peripheral blood, collected on day 0 of AZD1222 vaccination. The V call is TRBV6-6, the J call TRBJ1-2, with a possible D match to TRBD1 (6 bases). The CDR3 bases are TGTGCCAGCAGATCGGACAGCCCTAACTATGGCTACACCTTC. It specifies CASRSDSPNYGYTF.